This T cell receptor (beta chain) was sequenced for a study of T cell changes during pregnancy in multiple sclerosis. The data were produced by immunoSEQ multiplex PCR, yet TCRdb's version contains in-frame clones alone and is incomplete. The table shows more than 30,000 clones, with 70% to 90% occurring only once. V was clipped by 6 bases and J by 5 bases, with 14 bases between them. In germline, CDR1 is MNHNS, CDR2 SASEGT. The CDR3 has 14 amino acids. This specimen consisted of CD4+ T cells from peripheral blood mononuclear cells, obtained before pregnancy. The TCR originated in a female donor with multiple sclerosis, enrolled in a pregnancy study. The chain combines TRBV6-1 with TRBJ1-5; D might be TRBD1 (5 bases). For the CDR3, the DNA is TGTGCCAGCAGCTGGGGGGGGAGAGATCAGCCCCAGCATTTT. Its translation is CASSWGGRDQPQHF.